A single sample gave rise to the 4 T cell receptor beta chains below, sequenced in a study of shared clonotypes between healthy human individuals. The method was immunoSEQ multiplex PCR; TCRdb's version includes in-frame clones alone and lacks a portion of them. This table holds around 2.1 million clones, roughly 91% found once. CD45RO-negative cells were positively selected for CCR7, leaving out terminally differentiated effector memory CD45RA+ cells. The sample taken for sequencing was naive CD8+ T cells from PBMCs. The receptor set was obtained from a man between 18 and 35 years old in good health. Some clones in this sample may be carry-over from other donors' samples.

V usage is TRBV5-1 and J usage is TRBJ1-2; the match to TRBD1 covers 7 bases. The CDR3 runs to 14 residues. Germline trimming cut 8 bases from V and 8 bases from J; bases unmatched to any gene: 15. Germline lookup yields CDR1 SGHRS and CDR2 YFSETQ. CDR3 DNA: TGCGCCAGTAGGGAGTTAGGGGGCGCGGACGGCTACACCTTC. Its protein product is CASRELGGADGYTF.

The chain recombines TRBV11-2 with TRBJ1-5, with D hard to call. Germline V gene lookup returns CDR1 SGHAT and CDR2 FQNNGV. V lost 5 bases to trimming and J lost 1 base, with 12 bases between them. The CDR3 covers 15 residues. CDR3 nucleotide sequence: TGTGCCAGCAGCCAGACGGTGGGGAGCAATCAGCCCCAGCATTTT. This translates into CASSQTVGSNQPQHF.

This clone came up once. The J gene is TRBJ2-7, the V gene TRBV7-8, with 9 nucleotides matching TRBD2. This CDR3 has 16 residues. Germline V gene data show CDR1 as SGHVS and CDR2 as FQNEAQ. Unmatched junction bases numbered 15, after V lost 5 bases and J lost 7 bases. This chain's CDR3 is CASSPRIGGRAEEQYF. In nucleotides, the CDR3 is TGTGCCAGCAGCCCGCGGATTGGCGGGAGGGCCGAAGAGCAGTACTTC.

The chain is built from TRBV19 and TRBJ2-1; D is perhaps TRBD2 (6 bases). Germline V gene sequence: CDR1 LNHDA, CDR2 SQIVND (reference sequence). The CDR3 totals 15 residues. V gave up 1 base and J gave up 3 bases, with 10 bases separating them. This CDR3 reads CASSIAPGDYNEQFF. The CDR3 DNA is TGTGCCAGTAGTATAGCCCCGGGAGACTACAATGAGCAGTTCTTC.